A single T cell receptor (beta chain) is shown here with its context. This record comes from a study of blood T cell repertoires in COVID-19. Germline CDR1 SGHRS, CDR2 YFSETQ. With V trimmed by 4 bases and J by 5 bases, 7 bases remained unmatched. The CDR3 covers 14 residues. Seattle-derived patients entered the study during active infection and were followed longitudinally. Per the study methods: Reference gene primer amplification yielded estimated nucleated cell counts. Data came from immunoSEQ multiplex PCR; TCRdb stores just in-frame clones and leaves some out. V and J calls and clone size follow that table, whereas D and trimming were derived from the DNA. Of 270,000 or so clones listed, roughly 91% were seen once; the top ten hold approximately 10%.

The material sequenced was peripheral blood. This chain joins TRBV5-1 and TRBJ2-7, with TRBD1 matching over 9 bases. The clonotype originates from a woman aged 25-40 years with COVID-19, enrolled during active disease. The CDR3 bases are TGCGCCAGCAGCAGAGGACAGGGGACGGACGAGCAGTACTTC. Translated: CASSRGQGTDEQYF.